This T cell receptor (beta chain) was found in a study of blood T cell repertoires in COVID-19. In the authors' workflow: Cell counts per sample came from amplifying reference gene primers. This table comes from immunoSEQ multiplex PCR, and its TCRdb copy is limited to in-frame clones, with some not included. The V and J calls and clone size are taken from that table; D and trimming were inferred from the DNA. The sample has about 250,000 clones, 86% seen once. This clonotype was obtained from a woman of 80 years or more with COVID-19, enrolled during active disease. Material for sequencing was peripheral blood.

The CDR3 region is CASSQGLAVYEQYF. The CDR3 DNA reads as TGCGCCAGCAGCCAAGGCCTCGCGGTCTACGAGCAGTACTTC. The chain couples TRBV4-3 to TRBJ2-7, with D uncertain. CDR1 and CDR2 (germline): LGHNA, YSLEER. This CDR3 is 14 amino acids long. With 1 base removed from V and 3 bases from J, the gap between germline ends came to 10 bases.